The present entry profiles one T cell receptor beta chain with its context. Its antigen remains unknown. The data originate from a study of T cells in localized non-small cell lung cancer. Germline V gives CDR1 MDHEN, CDR2 SYDVKM. CDR3 length: 12 amino acids. V lost 1 base and J lost 6, with 7 bases in between. Libraries were prepared by immunoSEQ multiplex PCR; TCRdb keeps only in-frame clonotypes and omits some of them. The sample shows about 40,000 clones, about 86% of them seen only once. General study points: Longer overall survival was associated with a higher density of T cells in the blood. As only one tumor region underwent sequencing, heterogeneity remains possible. Out of the top 100 tumor clones, a median roughly 58 were seen in adjacent lung.

The source material was peripheral blood, sampled before any cancer treatment. The sequence was obtained from a man aged 40 to 70 with stage I lung adenocarcinoma. The chain links TRBV28 to TRBJ2-7, with D perhaps TRBD1 (5 bases). The CDR3 region is CASSLYRREQYF. DNA for the CDR3: TGTGCCAGCAGTTTATACAGGCGCGAGCAGTACTTC.